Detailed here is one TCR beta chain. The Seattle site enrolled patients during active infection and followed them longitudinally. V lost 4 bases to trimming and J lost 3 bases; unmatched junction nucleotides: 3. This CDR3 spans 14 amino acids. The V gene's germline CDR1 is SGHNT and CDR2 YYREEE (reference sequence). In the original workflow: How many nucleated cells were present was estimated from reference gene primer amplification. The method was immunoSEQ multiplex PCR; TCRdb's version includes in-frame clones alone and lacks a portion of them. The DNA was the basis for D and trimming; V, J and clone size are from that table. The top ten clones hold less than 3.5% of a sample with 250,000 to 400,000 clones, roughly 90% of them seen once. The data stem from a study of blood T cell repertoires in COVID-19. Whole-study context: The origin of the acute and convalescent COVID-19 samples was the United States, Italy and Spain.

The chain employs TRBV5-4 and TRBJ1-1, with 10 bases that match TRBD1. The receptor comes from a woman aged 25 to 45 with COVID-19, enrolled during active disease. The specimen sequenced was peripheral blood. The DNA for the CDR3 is TGTGCCAGCAGCGTTGGGACAGGGGACACTGAAGCTTTCTTT. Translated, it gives CASSVGTGDTEAFF.